The clone carrying this TCR beta chain was seen a few times. As handled by the study authors: Scientists estimated how many nucleated cells there were by amplifying reference gene primers. Measured with immunoSEQ multiplex PCR; TCRdb has only the in-frame clones, and not every one. Clonal size and the V and J genes are those of that table, whereas D and trimming came from the DNA. The sample lists fewer than 250,000 clones, 92% occurring once. This record belongs to a study of blood T cell repertoires in COVID-19. Study at large: The United States, Italy and Spain provided the acute and convalescent COVID-19 samples. The analysed material was cDNA or gDNA that came from T cells, B-cell-depleted T cells, or PBMCs.

The ends were cut back, 4 bases at V and 4 bases at J, with 13 bases in the middle. Germline-derived CDR1 and CDR2 are MGHRA and YSYEKL. The CDR3 runs to 14 residues. This TCR derives from a man between 25 and 39 years old with acute or convalescent COVID-19. Sequenced material: peripheral blood. The chain links TRBV4-1 to TRBJ1-2, with a weak D call TRBD1 (6 bases). The CDR3 loop reads CASSPQVDSYGYTF. The CDR3 bases are TGCGCCAGCAGCCCCCAAGTGGACAGCTATGGCTACACCTTC.